Included here is one TCR beta chain sequence, with context. Using immunoSEQ multiplex PCR, the repertoire was profiled, and TCRdb retains in-frame clones only, with some absent. Counted here are 80,000 to 95,000 clones, around nine tenths occurring once; the ten biggest clones make up less than 1.5%. The sample is drawn from a study of OX40 agonist ivuxolimab in advanced cancers. Deletions cut 6 bases from V and 7 bases from J, with 9 bases between. CDR3 length: 11 amino acids. The germline V gene has CDR1 MGHDK and CDR2 SYGVNS. The sequenced sample was CD4+ or CD8+ T cells sorted from blood, obtained in a trial of the OX40 agonist ivuxolimab. The rearrangement links TRBV25-1 to TRBJ1-2; D unresolved. This sequence originates from an adult with an advanced solid tumor such as melanoma, head and neck, liver or kidney cancer. The CDR3 protein is CASRGPGGYTF. Written as DNA, the CDR3 is TGTGCCAGCAGGGGCCCCGGTGGCTACACCTTC.